Listed here are 3 T cell receptor beta chains from one sample, sequenced in a study of OX40 agonist ivuxolimab in advanced cancers. TCRdb's copy holds only in-frame clones and misses some; the assay was immunoSEQ multiplex PCR. In the table there are about 43,000 clones, approximately 83% of which are singletons. Sequenced material: CD4+ or CD8+ T cells sorted from blood, taken in a trial of the OX40 agonist ivuxolimab. These receptors all come from an adult with an advanced solid tumor such as melanoma, head and neck, liver or kidney cancer.

This chain links TRBV19 with TRBJ2-5; 7 nucleotides line up with TRBD1. The J segment lost 4 bases and the V segment lost 5 bases, leaving 1 base of the junction unmatched. There are 12 residues in the CDR3. CDR1 is LNHDA, CDR2 SQIVND, per germline (reference sequence). Here the CDR3 DNA reads TGTGCCAGTAGTTGGACAGGAGAGACCCAGTACTTC. It codes for CASSWTGETQYF.

The chain is built from TRBV19 and TRBJ2-2; D remains ambiguous. V lost 2 bases and J lost 1, with 8 bases in between. This CDR3 comprises 15 residues. The germline V gene has CDR1 LNHDA and CDR2 SQIVND (reference sequence). CDR3 amino acids: CASSIRLENTGELFF. In nucleotides, the CDR3 is TGTGCCAGTAGTATAAGGTTGGAGAACACCGGGGAGCTGTTTTTT.

The CDR3 reads CASSIVQEPLNTEAFF. CDR3 sequence (DNA): TGTGCCAGTAGTATAGTCCAGGAACCTCTGAACACTGAAGCTTTCTTT. The chain combines TRBV19 with TRBJ1-1, with D unclear. Trimming left V 1 base short and J 0 bases short, with 12 bases between. This CDR3 is built from 16 residues. Per germline, CDR1 LNHDA and CDR2 SQIVND (reference sequence).